A single sample is the source of the 12 T cell receptor beta chains below, sequenced in a study of tumor-infiltrating lymphocytes in oesophageal squamous cell carcinoma (dated by TCRdb to the mid-2010s). Library preparation was by PCR. The sequencer listed for this sample is Illumina HiSeq 2000. TCRdb reworked the public reads: Q25 trimming with fastp, MiXCR clone assembly, productive beta chains retained. Each entry is one CDR3 protein sequence, shown with its most common DNA and genes. The sample contains over 14,000 distinct CDR3 sequences, roughly 44% of them found a single time. Approximately 45% of the sample is held by the ten biggest clonotypes. The sequenced sample was blood. The receptors were sampled from a male donor with esophageal squamous cell carcinoma.

This clonotype is categorized as medium-sized. The genes are TRBV11-2 and TRBJ2-5, with D perhaps matching TRBD1 or TRBD2 (5 bases each). This CDR3 contains 15 residues. Trimming left V 2 bases short and J 0 bases short, with 10 bases between. The germline gives CDR1 SGHAT, CDR2 FQNNGV. The CDR3 sequence is CASSLRGEYQETQYF. The CDR3 region has the DNA TGTGCCAGCAGCTTAAGAGGGGAGTACCAAGAGACCCAGTACTTC.

The chain employs TRBV6-5 and TRBJ2-6, with D unresolved. CDR1 is MNHEY and CDR2 is SVGAGI in the germline V gene. The CDR3 has 18 residues. V was clipped by 2 bases and J by 0 bases, with 14 bases between them. CDR3: CASSYREVPYSGANVLTF. Written as DNA, the CDR3 is TGTGCCAGCAGTTACAGGGAAGTTCCCTACTCTGGGGCCAACGTCCTGACTTTC.

This clonotype has at least ten counts. CDR3 region: CASSQTSGRNNEQFF. The CDR3 DNA sequence: TGCGCCAGCAGCCAAACTAGCGGGAGAAACAATGAGCAGTTCTTC. This rearrangement joins TRBV5-1 to TRBJ2-1, with TRBD2 matching over 11 bases. After removal of 4 bases from V and 5 bases from J, the junction contained 5 bases not matched to a gene. CDR1 and CDR2 from the germline V gene are SGHRS and YFSETQ. This CDR3 has 15 amino acids.

V usage is TRBV7-8 and J usage is TRBJ2-7; unclear D gene. Germline CDR1 is SGHVS and CDR2 is FQNEAQ. CDR3 length: 13 amino acids. The ends were cut back, 3 bases at V and 2 bases at J, with 8 bases in the middle. CDR3 sequence: CASSFDDTYEQYF. In nucleotides, the CDR3 is TGTGCCAGCAGCTTCGACGACACCTACGAGCAGTACTTC.

Remarks on this clonotype: A read error is likely, as this CDR3 ends without the conserved phenylalanine or tryptophan. The DNA is left out, because the CDR3 cannot be placed on it with certainty; the CDR3 is given as TCRdb lists it. The V gene is TRBV7-6, the J gene TRBJ2-6; TRBD2, the table's D call, was not compared with the DNA. The germline CDR1 and CDR2 sequences are SGHVS and FNYEAQ. The length of the CDR3 is 19 amino acids, counting both ends. The CDR3 loop reads CASSPEEARDIYNEQYFGA.

This clonotype is termed medium-sized. The chain joins TRBV7-9 to TRBJ2-3; D is uncertain. The CDR3 consists of 12 residues. V was shortened by 1 base and J by 10 bases, with 9 bases between the two germline ends. Germline CDR1 is SEHNR and CDR2 is FQNEAQ (reference sequence). The CDR3: CASSLGPRAQYF. In DNA form, the CDR3 reads TGTGCCAGCAGCTTAGGGCCCAGAGCGCAGTATTTT.

This chain uses TRBV7-6 with TRBJ2-4; the match to TRBD2 covers 10 bases. The DNA end is a closer match to TRBJ2-1, so the J assignment may be wrong. The CDR3 covers 16 residues. Germline assignment: CDR1 SGHVS and CDR2 FNYEAQ. This chain's CDR3 is CASSLASGRAVTEQFF. DNA of the CDR3: TGTGCCAGCAGCTTAGCGAGCGGGAGGGCCGTGACTGAGCAGTTCTTC.

V usage is TRBV6-6 and J usage is TRBJ2-3; 8 nucleotides match TRBD1. Germline CDR1 and CDR2: MNHNY and SVGAGI (reference sequence). The CDR3 length is 15 residues. The V and J ends lost 6 bases and 0 bases, in that order; junction bases with no gene match: 5. The CDR3 sequence is CASRRQGRSTDTQYF. The CDR3 DNA reads as TGTGCCAGCAGAAGACAGGGGAGAAGCACAGATACGCAGTATTTT.

In this sample, this clonotype turned up many times. This chain joins TRBV5-1 and TRBJ2-7; TRBD2 aligns across 9 bases. Germline CDR1 and CDR2: SGHRS and YFSETQ. CDR3 size: 13 residues. After removal of 5 bases from V and 1 base from J, the junction contained 1 base not matched to a gene. CDR3 nucleotide sequence: TGCGCCAGCAGTAGCGGGAGTTCCTACGAGCAGTACTTC. It specifies CASSSGSSYEQYF.

The sample holds a few counts of this clonotype. An end of the junction differs from the germline gene, which may be a read error. The V gene is TRBV7-6, the J gene TRBJ2-7; 10 bases are shared with TRBD2. Judging by the DNA end, TRBJ2-5 fits better; the J call may be wrong. The CDR3 runs to 15 residues. CDR1 is SGHVS and CDR2 is FNYEAQ in the germline V gene. Here the CDR3 DNA reads TGTGCTAGCAGCCAACTAGCGGGAAGGGGGGAGACCCAGTACTTC. Translating gives CASSQLAGRGETQYF.

V is TRBV27 and J is TRBJ2-3, with no clear D. The CDR3 extends over 11 amino acids. Germline-derived CDR1 and CDR2 are MNHEY and SMNVEV (reference sequence). V lost 5 bases to trimming and J lost 2 bases, with 2 bases between them. The CDR3: CASSTTDTQYF. In DNA form, the CDR3 reads TGTGCCAGCAGTACCACAGATACGCAGTATTTT.

Relative to its sample, this clonotype is medium-sized (0.01 to 0.1%). This chain links TRBV11-1 with TRBJ2-6; D not certain. The V end was cut by 3 bases, the J end by 0 bases, with 9 bases between. Germline-derived CDR1 and CDR2 are SGHAT and FQDESV (reference sequence). CDR3 size: 16 residues. The CDR3 here is CASSFFSGSGANVLTF. CDR3 nucleotide sequence: TGTGCCAGCAGCTTTTTTAGTGGCTCTGGGGCCAACGTCCTGACTTTC.